This T cell receptor beta chain derives from a study of chemoradiotherapy in HPV16-positive cancers. In regard to this clone: The antigen is not known.

Measured with immunoSEQ multiplex PCR; TCRdb has only the in-frame clones, and not every one. The table includes under 10,000 clones, approximately 71% detected once. The CDR3 loop spans 14 amino acids. Germline CDR1 reads GTSNPN; CDR2 reads SVGIG (reference sequence). Trimming shortened V by 0 bases and J by 6 bases, and 11 bases separated the two germline ends. Study results and limitations: HPV-responsive T-cell expansion during chemoradiotherapy was linked to improved recurrence-free survival in HPV16-positive patients. Non-HPV-specific T cells did not expand in tumors during treatment, whereas candidate HPV-specific clones and E7-related motifs did.

Over chemoradiotherapy, repertoires were sampled more than once. This chain uses TRBV30 with TRBJ2-2; D gene unclear. The source of this sequence is a human donor with HPV-associated anogenital cancer. Sampling was performed from a patient who underwent chemoradiotherapy. CDR3 residues: CAWSVMDRAGELFF. The CDR3 DNA reads TGTGCCTGGAGTGTGATGGACCGGGCCGGGGAGCTGTTTTTT. Using reference TRBV30 and TRBJ2-2 for the parts outside the CDR3, the full variable domain is SQTIHQWPATLVQPVGSPLSLECTVEGTSNPNLYWYRQAAGRGLQLLFYSVGIGQISSEVPQNLSASRPQDRQFILSSKKLLLSDSGFYLCAWSVMDRAGELFFGEGSRLTVL.